This T cell receptor (beta chain) was found in a study of molecular identifiers for immune sequencing clone quantification. Overall study context: For replicates, RNA isolated from approximately 20,000 or 98,000 naive CD8 cells was divided into five portions, of which four were sequenced.

Naive CD8 T cells, phenotype CD8+CD4-CCR7+CD45RA+, were sorted. Previously described methods and listed TCR primers produced bulk TCR libraries. TCRdb reanalysed the PCR reads using MiXCR and keeps one entry per CDR3 protein. The sample has some 590,000 distinct CDR3 sequences, around 25% seen once. This clonotype has a handful of counts. Trimming stripped 2 bases from V and 7 bases from J, with 12 bases between. The length of the CDR3 is 13 residues. Germline V gene lookup returns CDR1 SGHNT and CDR2 YENEEA. Sequenced material: naive CD8+ T cells from blood, with Jurkat cell RNA spiked in. Noted subset: FACS-sorted CD8+CD4-CCR7+CD45RA+ naive T cells. The receptor was isolated from a human donor in good health. Some libraries in this study had Jurkat cell RNA spiked in. The chain recombines TRBV11-3 with TRBJ2-7, with D perhaps assigned TRBD1 or TRBD2 (6 bases each). CDR3 residues: CASSLRGAEEQYF. The CDR3 coding sequence is TGTGCCAGCAGCTTAAGGGGGGCGGAAGAGCAGTACTTC.